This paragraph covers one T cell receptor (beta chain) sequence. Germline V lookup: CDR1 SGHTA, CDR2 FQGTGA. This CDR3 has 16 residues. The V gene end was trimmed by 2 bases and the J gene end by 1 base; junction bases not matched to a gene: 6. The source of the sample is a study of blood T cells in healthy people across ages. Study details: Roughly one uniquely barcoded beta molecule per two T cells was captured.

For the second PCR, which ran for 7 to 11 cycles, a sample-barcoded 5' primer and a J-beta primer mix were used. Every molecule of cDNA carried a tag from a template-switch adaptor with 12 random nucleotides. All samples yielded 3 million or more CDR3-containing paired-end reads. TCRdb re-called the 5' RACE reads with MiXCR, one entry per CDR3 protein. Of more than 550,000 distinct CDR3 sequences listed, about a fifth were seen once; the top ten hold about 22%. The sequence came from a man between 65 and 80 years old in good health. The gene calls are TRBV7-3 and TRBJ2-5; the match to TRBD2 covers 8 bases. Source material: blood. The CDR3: CASSLSGGRIQETQYF. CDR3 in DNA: TGTGCCAGCAGCTTATCCGGCGGGAGGATCCAAGAGACCCAGTACTTC.